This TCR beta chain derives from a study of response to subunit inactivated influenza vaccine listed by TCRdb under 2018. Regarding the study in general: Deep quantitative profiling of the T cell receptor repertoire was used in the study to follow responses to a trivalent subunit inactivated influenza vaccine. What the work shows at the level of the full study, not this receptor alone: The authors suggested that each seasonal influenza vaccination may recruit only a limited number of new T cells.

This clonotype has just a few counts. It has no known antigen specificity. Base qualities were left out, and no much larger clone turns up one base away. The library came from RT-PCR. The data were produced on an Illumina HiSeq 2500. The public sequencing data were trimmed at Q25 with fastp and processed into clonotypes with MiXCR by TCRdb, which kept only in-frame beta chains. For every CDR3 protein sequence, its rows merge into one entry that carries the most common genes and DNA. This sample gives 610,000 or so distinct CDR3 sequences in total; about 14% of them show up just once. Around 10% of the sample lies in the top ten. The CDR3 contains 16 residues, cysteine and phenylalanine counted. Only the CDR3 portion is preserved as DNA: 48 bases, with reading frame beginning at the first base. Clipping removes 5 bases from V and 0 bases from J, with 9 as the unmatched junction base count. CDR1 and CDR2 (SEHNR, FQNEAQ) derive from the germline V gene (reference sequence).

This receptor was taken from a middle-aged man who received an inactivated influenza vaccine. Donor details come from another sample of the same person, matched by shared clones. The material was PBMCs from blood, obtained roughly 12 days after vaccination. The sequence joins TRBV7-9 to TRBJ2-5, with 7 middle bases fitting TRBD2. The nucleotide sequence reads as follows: TGTGCCAGCAGCGAGCGGGGCCAGACGTACCAAGAGACCCAGTACTTC. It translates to CASSERGQTYQETQYF.